The 13 T cell receptor beta chains below come from one sample, sequenced in a study of blood T cells in healthy people across ages. Through a sample-barcoded 5' primer and a J-beta primer mix, a second PCR was run for roughly 6 to 11 cycles. In TCRdb, the 5' RACE reads were re-called with MiXCR into one record per CDR3 protein. The sample lists about 1.5 million distinct CDR3 sequences, 42% occurring once. The sequencing sample was made of blood. The source of these receptors is a woman under 30 in good health.

The chain couples TRBV20-1 to TRBJ1-6; D not resolved. Germline V gene data show CDR1 as DFQATT and CDR2 as SNEGSKA (reference sequence). Trimming removed 0 bases at V and 13 bases at J, with 16 bases between. CDR3 length: 14 amino acids. The CDR3 nucleotides read TGCAGTGCTAGAGATCGGGCAAAGATGGAGCCCCTCCACTTT. This gives the protein CSARDRAKMEPLHF.

This clonotype was counted only a few times. The rearrangement joins TRBV5-4 to TRBJ2-1, with D maybe TRBD1 (5 bases). The ends were cut back, 6 bases at V and 8 bases at J, with 9 bases in the middle. The CDR3 contains 11 residues. The germline V gene encodes CDR1 SGHNT and CDR2 YYREEE (reference sequence). CDR3 region: CASNKGDEQFF. CDR3 bases: TGTGCCAGCAACAAAGGGGATGAGCAGTTCTTC.

This clonotype was detected only a few times. The rearrangement joins TRBV5-8 to TRBJ1-6, with D maybe TRBD1 (5 bases). The CDR3 is made up of 15 amino acids. Per the germline V gene, CDR1 is SGHTS and CDR2 is YDEGEE. V dropped 1 base and J dropped 10 bases, with 15 bases sitting between them. CDR3 in DNA: TGTGCCAGCAGCTTGTTAAAGGGGCGGAGCTCACCCCTCCACTTT. Protein: CASSLLKGRSSPLHF.

A single count supports this clonotype. CDR3 DNA: TGTGCTAGTGGTCGTCAGGGATTGGGTGGCGAAAAACTGTTTTTT. It codes for CASGRQGLGGEKLFF. The genes are TRBV12-5 and TRBJ1-4; D is possibly TRBD1 (5 bases). The CDR3 has 15 amino acids. The V gene's germline CDR1 is LGHNT and CDR2 FRNRAP. The germline V and J ends were trimmed by 5 bases and 8 bases, with 18 bases remaining between them. The whole variable domain, filled in from reference TRBV12-5 and TRBJ1-4, reads DARVTQTPRHKVTEMGQEVTMRCQPILGHNTVFWYRQTMMQGLELLAYFRNRAPLDDSGMPKDRFSAEMPDATLATLKIQPSEPRDSAVYFCASGRQGLGGEKLFFGSGTQLSVL.

This rearrangement joins TRBV20-1 to TRBJ1-2; 10 bases are a match to TRBD1. Germline V gene lookup returns CDR1 DFQATT and CDR2 SNEGSKA (reference sequence). The CDR3 runs to 17 residues. Losses at the gene ends were 2 bases for V and 4 bases for J; bases not matched to a gene: 13. The CDR3 nucleotides read TGCAGTGCTAGACCACCTTCCGGGACAGGGGTCCTCTATGGCTACACCTTC. Its protein product is CSARPPSGTGVLYGYTF.

This rearrangement joins TRBV12-3 or TRBV12-4 to TRBJ1-1, with unresolved D. The V gene lost 6 bases and the J gene lost 5 bases, with 16 bases spanning the gap. This CDR3 has 14 amino acids. CDR3 DNA sequence: TGTGCCAGCAGCGCCGGGATACCTCTAACTGAAGCTTTCTTT. Amino acid sequence: CASSAGIPLTEAFF.

A remark on this clonotype: Sequence at one end of the junction differs from germline and may be a read error. The gene calls are TRBV27 and TRBJ2-5; the D gene is possibly TRBD1 (5 bases). The CDR3 is 14 amino acids. Germline-derived CDR1 and CDR2 are MNHEY and SMNVEV (reference sequence). In DNA, the CDR3 is TGTGCCCGCAGGGTGCGGTGGGCCCAAGAGACCCAGTACTTC. It codes for CARRVRWAQETQYF.

This chain connects TRBV4-1 to TRBJ2-1; tentatively, D is TRBD2 (5 bases). Germline CDR1 is MGHRA and CDR2 is YSYEKL. The CDR3 is made up of 14 amino acids. Trimming shortened V by 2 bases and J by 12 bases, and 17 bases separated the two germline ends. The CDR3 DNA follows: TGCGCCAGCAGCCAACCTGCGGAGGTCCCTTCGCAGTTCTTC. It encodes CASSQPAEVPSQFF.

This clonotype was seen a few times. The CDR3 DNA reads TGCAGTGCTAGAGGGAGGGATTCCCGGGCGGATACGCAGTATTTT. Protein product: CSARGRDSRADTQYF. The chain carries TRBV20-1 and TRBJ2-3; tentatively, D is TRBD2 (6 bases). Germline V gene lookup returns CDR1 DFQATT and CDR2 SNEGSKA (reference sequence). The CDR3 has 15 amino acids. V shed 1 base and J shed 6 bases, with 17 bases lying between them.

This clonotype was seen a few times. The rearrangement links TRBV7-2 to TRBJ1-2; TRBD1 is a possible D gene (5 bases). Trimming took off 1 base at V and 4 bases at J, with 13 bases between the two ends. Germline values: CDR1 SGHTA, CDR2 FQGNSA. The CDR3 consists of 15 residues. The CDR3 sequence: CASSLGRVASYGYTF. The CDR3 nucleotides read TGTGCCAGCAGCTTAGGCAGGGTGGCCAGCTATGGCTACACCTTC.

The chain recombines TRBV30 with TRBJ1-4; D might be TRBD1 (6 bases). The germline gives CDR1 GTSNPN, CDR2 SVGIG (reference sequence). V was shortened by 3 bases and J by 11 bases, with 19 bases between the two germline ends. The CDR3 has 14 residues. CDR3 region: CAWSPLVGARKLFF. The CDR3 bases are TGTGCCTGGAGCCCGCTTGTGGGGGCTAGGAAACTGTTTTTT.

The rearrangement joins TRBV6-5 to TRBJ1-1, with D possibly TRBD1 on 6 matching bases. CDR1 is MNHEY and CDR2 is SVGAGI in the germline V gene. The V gene lost 6 bases and the J gene lost 1 base, with 15 bases spanning the gap. The CDR3 extends over 15 amino acids. The CDR3 region is CASRGSIGGNTEAFF. The CDR3 DNA reads as TGTGCCAGCAGGGGCTCGATAGGGGGGAACACTGAAGCTTTCTTT.

As DNA, the CDR3 is TGTGCCAGCAGCTTAACGGGAAAAGTCCCACTGAACACCGGGGAGCTGTTTTTT. Translating gives CASSLTGKVPLNTGELFF. The V and J genes are TRBV7-3 and TRBJ2-2; D not certain. The ends were cut back, 0 bases at V and 1 base at J, with 15 bases in the middle. The length of the CDR3 is 18 residues. The V gene's germline CDR1 is SGHTA and CDR2 FQGTGA.